The 3 T cell receptor beta chains below were found in one sample sequenced in a study of early T cells in non-severe SARS-CoV-2 infection listed by TCRdb under 2021. Libraries were prepared through 5' RACE. Sequencing was performed on a NextSeq 500. The raw public reads went through TCRdb reprocessing: fastp at Q25, MiXCR clone calling, in-frame beta chains kept. Duplicate CDR3 protein sequences are folded into a single record with the most common DNA and genes. For this sample the table gives fewer than 120,000 distinct CDR3 sequences, of which around an eighth were detected only once. Of the sample, less than 4.5% is held by the ten largest clones. This specimen was whole blood, taken at baseline. These receptors were taken from an adult who was a healthcare worker with PCR-confirmed SARS-CoV-2 infection or an uninfected control (not recorded which).

This clonotype showed up just a few times. The V gene is TRBV11-1, the J gene TRBJ2-5, with 7 bases lining up with TRBD1. V was pared by 3 bases and J by 5 bases, with 3 bases of the junction left unmatched. The CDR3 is 13 amino acids. Per germline, CDR1 SGHAT and CDR2 FQDESV (reference sequence). CDR3: CASSFQGDETQYF. DNA of the CDR3: TGTGCCAGCAGCTTTCAGGGGGATGAGACCCAGTACTTC.

V usage is TRBV2 and J usage is TRBJ1-6; no reliable D call. Between the trimmed V and J ends, which lost 1 base and 8 bases, there was a span of 9 bases. Germline loops: CDR1 SNHLY, CDR2 FYNNEI. The CDR3 runs to 14 residues. The CDR3 spells CASSEGTGDSPLHF. For the CDR3, the DNA is TGTGCCAGCAGTGAAGGGACGGGAGATTCACCCCTCCACTTT.

The chain recombines TRBV2 with TRBJ1-5; 7 bases agree with TRBD1. The J segment lost 2 bases and the V segment lost 3 bases, leaving 10 bases of the junction unmatched. This CDR3 is built from 17 residues. Germline CDR1 SNHLY, CDR2 FYNNEI. The CDR3 sequence: CASSEFRGQGGNQPQHF. For the CDR3, the DNA is TGTGCCAGCAGTGAGTTTAGGGGGCAGGGTGGCAATCAGCCCCAGCATTTT.